A selection of T cell receptor beta chains follows, all from one sample in a study of OX40 agonist ivuxolimab in advanced cancers. Method: immunoSEQ multiplex PCR; TCRdb's copy keeps in-frame clones and lacks some. The sample shows about 70,000 clones, more than 80% of them seen only once. The material was CD4+ or CD8+ T cells sorted from blood, obtained in a trial of the OX40 agonist ivuxolimab. Receptor source: an adult with an advanced solid tumor such as melanoma, head and neck, liver or kidney cancer. CDR3s include the opening cysteine and the closing phenylalanine or tryptophan. The D gene is left open where the match is weak. Not every row has a clone size; where given, it reads once, few, many or a size class.

d_gene,j_gene,abundance,v_gene,CDR3aa,CDR3nt
TRBD1,TRBJ1-1,.,TRBV5-5,CASSLGTGGTEAFF,TGTGCCAGCAGCTTGGGGACAGGGGGCACTGAAGCTTTCTTT
TRBD1,TRBJ2-7,.,TRBV19,CASSQTGQGDSYEQYF,TGTGCCAGTAGTCAAACCGGACAGGGTGACTCCTACGAGCAGTACTTC
.,TRBJ1-1,.,TRBV28,CASSPARGKRGTEAFF,TGTGCCAGCAGCCCGGCCCGGGGGAAGCGCGGCACTGAAGCTTTCTTT
TRBD1,TRBJ1-2,.,TRBV9,CASSPGQWEYGYTF,TGTGCCAGCAGCCCGGGACAGTGGGAATATGGCTACACCTTC
.,TRBJ2-3,.,TRBV29-1,CSVGFRDGTDTQYF,TGCAGCGTTGGGTTCAGGGACGGCACAGATACGCAGTATTTT
.,TRBJ1-1,once,TRBV6-5,CASRPPDVFEAFF,TGTGCCAGCCGGCCCCCGGACGTTTTTGAAGCTTTCTTT
.,TRBJ2-1,.,TRBV7-3,CASSPIPTSYNEQFF,TGTGCCAGCAGCCCTATACCTACTTCCTACAATGAGCAGTTCTTC
.,TRBJ2-7,.,TRBV28,CASSLSGGLEQYF,TGTGCCAGCAGTTTGAGCGGTGGTCTCGAGCAGTACTTC
.,TRBJ2-3,.,TRBV9,CASSVGPRGTINTDTQYF,TGTGCCAGCAGCGTAGGGCCGAGGGGGACTATTAATACAGATACGCAGTATTTT
TRBD2,TRBJ2-7,.,TRBV27,CARGGTSGSYEQYF,TGTGCCAGAGGAGGGACTAGCGGATCCTACGAGCAGTACTTC
TRBD1,TRBJ2-2,.,TRBV12-5,CASGLIPGTGFTNIKTGELFF,TGTGCTAGTGGTTTGATCCCCGGGACAGGTTTTACAAACATCAAAACCGGGGAGCTGTTTTTT
.,TRBJ1-5,few,TRBV4-3,CASSQDVGSNQPQHF,TGCGCCAGCAGCCAAGACGTGGGCAGCAATCAGCCCCAGCATTTT
.,TRBJ2-3,.,TRBV5-1,CASSRVDETSTDTQYF,TGCGCCAGCAGCCGGGTGGATGAGACGAGCACAGATACGCAGTATTTT
.,TRBJ1-2,.,TRBV18,CASSPEANYGYTF,TGTGCCAGCTCACCAGAGGCTAACTATGGCTACACCTTC
.,TRBJ2-5,.,TRBV28,CASNNRSVSPTVKTQYF,TGTGCCAGCAATAACCGATCGGTTAGCCCCACCGTGAAGACCCAGTACTTC
TRBD2,TRBJ2-5,.,TRBV6-1,CASSDPLSGGVETQYF,TGTGCCAGCAGTGACCCACTTAGCGGGGGGGTAGAGACCCAGTACTTC
TRBD1,TRBJ2-5,.,TRBV27,CASSSDRGTETQYF,TGTGCCAGCAGTTCGGACAGGGGCACAGAGACCCAGTACTTC
TRBD2,TRBJ2-1,.,TRBV6-5,CASRIAGIPGDEQFF,TGTGCCAGCAGAATAGCGGGGATCCCGGGGGATGAGCAGTTCTTC
.,TRBJ1-6,.,TRBV18,CASSPRTSNSPLHF,TGTGCCAGCTCACCACGTACCTCGAATTCACCCCTCCACTTT
TRBD2,TRBJ2-7,.,TRBV28,CASSLNWRGINEQYF,TGTGCCAGCAGTTTAAACTGGCGGGGGATAAACGAGCAGTACTTC
TRBD1,TRBJ1-5,.,TRBV28,CASRRQGSNQPQHF,TGTGCCAGCAGACGACAGGGAAGCAATCAGCCCCAGCATTTT
.,TRBJ2-6,once,TRBV15,CATSRDPLSGANVLTF,TGTGCCACCAGCAGAGATCCCCTTTCTGGGGCCAACGTCCTGACTTTC
.,TRBJ1-1,once,TRBV6-6,CASIPDWQGPTEAFF,TGTGCCAGCATCCCAGATTGGCAGGGTCCCACTGAAGCTTTCTTT
.,TRBJ1-6,few,TRBV5-4,CASSLAGRGDSPLHF,TGTGCCAGCAGCTTGGCTGGCAGGGGTGATTCACCCCTCCACTTT
.,TRBJ2-5,.,TRBV5-6,CASSSLGTYQETQYF,TGTGCCAGCAGCTCGCTAGGAACGTACCAAGAGACCCAGTACTTC